This T cell receptor beta chain was sequenced in a study of neurological immune-mediated disorders. Synthesis of cDNA used 5'RACE (with 10-nucleotide random UMIs). TCRdb processed the 5' RACE reads anew with MiXCR; each CDR3 protein has one entry. The repertoire consists of around 69,000 distinct CDR3 sequences, with less than 5.5% occurring once and the leading ten covering 5.5% to 8%. The trim removed 1 base at V and 1 base at J, leaving 11 bases unmatched. The CDR3 runs 19 residues. CDR1 is LGHNA, CDR2 YNFKEQ, per germline. This clonotype was observed a few times. The sequencing sample was made of PBMCs. The source is a man under 40 with multiple sclerosis. The chain couples TRBV4-2 to TRBJ2-1, with 9 bases that match TRBD2. As DNA, the CDR3 is TGTGCCAGCAGCCAAGTCTTGGCGGGGGGGCCTTTATCCTACAATGAGCAGTTCTTC. This gives the protein CASSQVLAGGPLSYNEQFF.